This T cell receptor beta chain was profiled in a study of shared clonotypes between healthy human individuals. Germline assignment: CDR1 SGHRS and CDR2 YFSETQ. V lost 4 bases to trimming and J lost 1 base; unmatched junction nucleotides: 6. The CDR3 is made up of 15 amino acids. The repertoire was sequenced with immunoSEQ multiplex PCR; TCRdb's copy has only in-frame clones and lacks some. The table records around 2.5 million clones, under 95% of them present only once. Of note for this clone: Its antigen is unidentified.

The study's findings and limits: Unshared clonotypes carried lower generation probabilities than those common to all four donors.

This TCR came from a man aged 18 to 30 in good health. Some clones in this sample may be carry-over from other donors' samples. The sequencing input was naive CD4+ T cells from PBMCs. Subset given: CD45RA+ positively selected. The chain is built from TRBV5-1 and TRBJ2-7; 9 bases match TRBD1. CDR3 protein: CASSGTGTGSYEQYF. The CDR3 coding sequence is TGCGCCAGCAGCGGAACCGGGACAGGGTCCTACGAGCAGTACTTC.